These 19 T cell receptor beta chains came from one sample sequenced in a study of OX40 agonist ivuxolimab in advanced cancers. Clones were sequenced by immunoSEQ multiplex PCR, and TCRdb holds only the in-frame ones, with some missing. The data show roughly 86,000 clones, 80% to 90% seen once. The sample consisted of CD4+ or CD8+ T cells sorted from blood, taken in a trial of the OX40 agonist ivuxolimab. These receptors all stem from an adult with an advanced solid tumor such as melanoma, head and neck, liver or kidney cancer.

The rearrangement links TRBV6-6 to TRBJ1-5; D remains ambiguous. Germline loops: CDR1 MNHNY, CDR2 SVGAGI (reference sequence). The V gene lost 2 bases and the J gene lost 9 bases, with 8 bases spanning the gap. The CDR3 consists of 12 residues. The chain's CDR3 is CASSYAGGPQHF. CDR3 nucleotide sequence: TGTGCCAGCAGTTACGCCGGTGGGCCCCAGCATTTT.

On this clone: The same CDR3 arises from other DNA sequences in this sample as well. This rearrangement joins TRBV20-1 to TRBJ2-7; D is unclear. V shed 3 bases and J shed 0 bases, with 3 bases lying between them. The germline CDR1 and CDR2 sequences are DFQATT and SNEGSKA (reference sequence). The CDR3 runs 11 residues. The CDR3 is CSASGSYEQYF. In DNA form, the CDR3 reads TGCAGTGCTAGCGGCTCCTACGAGCAGTACTTC.

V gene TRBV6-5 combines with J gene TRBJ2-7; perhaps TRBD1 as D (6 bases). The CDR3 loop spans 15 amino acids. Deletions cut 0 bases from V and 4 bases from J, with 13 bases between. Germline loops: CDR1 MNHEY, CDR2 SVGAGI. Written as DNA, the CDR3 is TGTGCCAGCAGTTACTCGGGCAGGGGTGGTTACGAGCAGTACTTC. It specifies CASSYSGRGGYEQYF.

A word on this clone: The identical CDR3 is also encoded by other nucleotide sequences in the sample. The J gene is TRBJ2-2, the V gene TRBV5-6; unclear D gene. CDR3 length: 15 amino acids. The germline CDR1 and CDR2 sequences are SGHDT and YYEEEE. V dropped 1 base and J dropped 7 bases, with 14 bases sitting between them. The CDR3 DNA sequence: TGTGCCAGCAGCTTGTACGGGCCAACCGACGGGGAGCTGTTTTTT. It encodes CASSLYGPTDGELFF.

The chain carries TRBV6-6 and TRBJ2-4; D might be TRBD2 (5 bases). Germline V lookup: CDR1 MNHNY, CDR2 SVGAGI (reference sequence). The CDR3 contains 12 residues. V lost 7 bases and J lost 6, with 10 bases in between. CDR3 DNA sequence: TGTGCCAGCACTGGCAGCGGAAACATTCAGTACTTC. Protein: CASTGSGNIQYF.

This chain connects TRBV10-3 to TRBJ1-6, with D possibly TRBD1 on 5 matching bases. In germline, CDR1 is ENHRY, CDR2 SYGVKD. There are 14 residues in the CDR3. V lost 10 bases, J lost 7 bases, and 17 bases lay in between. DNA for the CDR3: TGTGCCAGCGGGACGGAGACGACCAATTCACCCCTCCACTTT. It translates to CASGTETTNSPLHF.

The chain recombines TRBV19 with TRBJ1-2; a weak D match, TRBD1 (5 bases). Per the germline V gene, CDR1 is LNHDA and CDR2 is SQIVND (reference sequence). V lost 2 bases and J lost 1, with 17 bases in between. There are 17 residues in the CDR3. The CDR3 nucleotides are TGTGCCAGTAGTATAACCCTCTCGACAGTAATTAACTATGGCTACACCTTC. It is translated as CASSITLSTVINYGYTF.

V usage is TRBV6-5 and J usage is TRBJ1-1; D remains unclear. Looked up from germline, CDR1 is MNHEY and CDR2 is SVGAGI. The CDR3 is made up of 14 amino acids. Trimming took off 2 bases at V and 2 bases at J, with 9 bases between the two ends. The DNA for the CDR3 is TGTGCCAGCAGTTACGGGTCAGGAAACACTGAAGCTTTCTTT. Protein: CASSYGSGNTEAFF.

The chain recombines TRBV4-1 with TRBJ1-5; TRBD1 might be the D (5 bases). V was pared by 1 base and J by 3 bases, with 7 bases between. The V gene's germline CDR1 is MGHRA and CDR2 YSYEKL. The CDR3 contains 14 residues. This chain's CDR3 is CASSQGGINQPQHF. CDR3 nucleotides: TGCGCCAGCAGCCAAGGGGGGATCAATCAGCCCCAGCATTTT.

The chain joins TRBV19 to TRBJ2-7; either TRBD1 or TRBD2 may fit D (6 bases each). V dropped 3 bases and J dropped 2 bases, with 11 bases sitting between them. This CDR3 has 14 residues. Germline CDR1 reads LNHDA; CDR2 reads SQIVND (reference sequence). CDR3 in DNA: TGTGCCAGTAGTATTGGGGGGCCGACCTACGAGCAGTACTTC. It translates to CASSIGGPTYEQYF.

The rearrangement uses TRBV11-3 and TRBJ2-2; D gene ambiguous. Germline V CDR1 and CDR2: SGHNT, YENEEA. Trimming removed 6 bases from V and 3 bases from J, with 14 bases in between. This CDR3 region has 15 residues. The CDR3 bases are TGTGCCAGCAGTACCCCCTGGAAGGACACCGGGGAGCTGTTTTTT. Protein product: CASSTPWKDTGELFF.

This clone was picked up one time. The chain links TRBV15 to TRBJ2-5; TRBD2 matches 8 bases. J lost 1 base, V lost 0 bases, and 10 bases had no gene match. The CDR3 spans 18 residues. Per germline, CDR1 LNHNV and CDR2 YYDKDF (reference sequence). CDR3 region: CATSRDGLVAGIQETQYF. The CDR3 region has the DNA TGTGCCACCAGCAGAGATGGGTTAGTAGCGGGGATCCAAGAGACCCAGTACTTC.

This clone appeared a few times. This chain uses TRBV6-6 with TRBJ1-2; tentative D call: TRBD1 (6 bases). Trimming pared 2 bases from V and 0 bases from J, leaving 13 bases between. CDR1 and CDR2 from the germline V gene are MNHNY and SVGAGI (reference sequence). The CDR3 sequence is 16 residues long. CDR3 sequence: CASSYDRGTSNYGYTF. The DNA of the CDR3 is TGTGCCAGCAGTTACGATAGGGGGACCTCTAACTATGGCTACACCTTC.

The CDR3 is CASSLNEPTEVPTNEKLFF. The CDR3 nucleotides are TGTGCCAGCAGCTTAAATGAACCGACAGAAGTTCCAACTAATGAAAAACTGTTTTTT. This sequence joins TRBV7-9 and TRBJ1-4; perhaps TRBD1 as D (5 bases). The length of the CDR3 is 19 residues. V was pared by 2 bases and J by 0 bases, with 19 bases between. Germline V gives CDR1 SEHNR, CDR2 FQNEAQ (reference sequence).

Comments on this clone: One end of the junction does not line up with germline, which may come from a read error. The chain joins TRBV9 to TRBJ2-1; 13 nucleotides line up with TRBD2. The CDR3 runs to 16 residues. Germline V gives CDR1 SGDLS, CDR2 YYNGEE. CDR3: CTSSVGTSGAYNEQFF. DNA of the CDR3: TGTACCAGCAGCGTAGGGACTAGCGGGGCGTACAATGAGCAGTTCTTC.

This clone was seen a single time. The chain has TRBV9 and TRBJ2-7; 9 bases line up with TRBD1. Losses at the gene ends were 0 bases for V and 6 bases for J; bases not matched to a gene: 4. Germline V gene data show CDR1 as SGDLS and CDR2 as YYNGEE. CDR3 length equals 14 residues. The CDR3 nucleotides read TGTGCCAGCAGCGTAGCCGGGACAGGGTCCGAGCAGTACTTC. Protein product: CASSVAGTGSEQYF.

CDR3 nucleotides: TGTGCCAGCAGGTCACTGAACGGACAGCGATTCTGCACTGAAGCTTTCTTT. Its protein product is CASRSLNGQRFCTEAFF. This chain links TRBV7-6 with TRBJ1-1, with D perhaps matching TRBD1 (6 bases). Trimming pared 6 bases from V and 4 bases from J, leaving 24 bases between. The length of the CDR3 is 17 residues. Per germline, CDR1 SGHVS and CDR2 FNYEAQ.

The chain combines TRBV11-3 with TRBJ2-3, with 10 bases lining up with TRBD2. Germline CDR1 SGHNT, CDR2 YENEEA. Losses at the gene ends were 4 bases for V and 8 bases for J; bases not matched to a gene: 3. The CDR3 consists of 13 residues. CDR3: CASSSGLAATQYF. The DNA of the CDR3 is TGTGCCAGCAGCTCCGGACTAGCGGCTACGCAGTATTTT.

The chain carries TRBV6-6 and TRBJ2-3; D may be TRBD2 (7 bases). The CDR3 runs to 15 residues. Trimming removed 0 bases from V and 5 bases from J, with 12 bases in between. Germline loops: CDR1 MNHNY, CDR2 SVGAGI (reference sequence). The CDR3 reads CASSYSGGAGDTQYF. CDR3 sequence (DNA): TGTGCCAGCAGTTACTCAGGGGGGGCCGGAGATACGCAGTATTTT.